This T cell receptor beta chain was captured in a study of cytomegalovirus exposure and HLA in healthy donors. Here immunoSEQ multiplex PCR was the method, and the copy in TCRdb shows in-frame clones only, minus some. This table has roughly 82,000 clones, 93% appearing once. With regard to this clone: Its antigen remains unknown.

The germline V gene encodes CDR1 MNHEY and CDR2 SMNVEV (reference sequence). This CDR3 has 16 amino acids. Losses at the gene ends were 6 bases for V and 7 bases for J; bases not matched to a gene: 16. Study results and limitations: Testing in vitro showed three CMV-associated chains specific for CMV antigens. While the bulk of TCR sequences proved rare, some public TCRs turned up in many donors. The investigators catalogued 164 TCR beta chains as cytomegalovirus-associated. The classifier reportedly diagnosed cytomegalovirus status with high sensitivity and specificity.

J is TRBJ1-2 and V is TRBV27; 8 positions agree with TRBD1. Sequencing was performed on PBMCs. The source is a man aged 18 to 29 in good health and CMV-seronegative. The CDR3 DNA sequence: TGTGCCAGCAGCCCATCGACAGGGGAGACCTCTGGTGGCTACACCTTC. This translates into CASSPSTGETSGGYTF.